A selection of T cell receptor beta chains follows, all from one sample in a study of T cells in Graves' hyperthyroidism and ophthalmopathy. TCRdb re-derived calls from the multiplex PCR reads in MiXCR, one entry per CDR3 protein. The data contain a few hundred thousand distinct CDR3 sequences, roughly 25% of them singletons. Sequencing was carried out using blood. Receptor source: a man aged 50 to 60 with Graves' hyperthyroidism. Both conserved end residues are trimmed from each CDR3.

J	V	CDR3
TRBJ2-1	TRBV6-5	ASSYGGSNEQF
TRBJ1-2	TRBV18	ASSPRTDNYGYT
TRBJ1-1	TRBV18	ASSPQTGEAF
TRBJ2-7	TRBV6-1	ASSIRRGEQY
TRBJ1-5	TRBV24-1	ATSDRDRGQPQH
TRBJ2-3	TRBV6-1	ASSGSGRATDTQY
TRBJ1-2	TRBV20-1	SATYPAPPGYT
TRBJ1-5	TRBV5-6	ASSLGRRTPQPQH
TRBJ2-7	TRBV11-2	ASSLTGEISYEQY
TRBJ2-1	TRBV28	ASRRSKRGLYNEQF
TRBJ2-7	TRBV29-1	SVEDRKSYEQY
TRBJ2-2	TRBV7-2	ASSPRTSVGGELF
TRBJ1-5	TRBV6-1	ASSIGQGRSQPQH
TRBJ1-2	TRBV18	ASSLDKDYGYT
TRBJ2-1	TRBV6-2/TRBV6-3	ASGRRGGRAFYNEQF
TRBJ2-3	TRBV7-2	ASSLDGGSTDTQY